This T cell receptor beta chain was observed in a study of blood T cell repertoires in COVID-19. Whole-study context: T cells, B-cell-depleted T cells, or PBMCs supplied cDNA or gDNA.

TCRdb keeps only in-frame clones here, not all; method: immunoSEQ multiplex PCR. Here the sample spans fewer than 450,000 clones, more than 70% being singletons. The CDR3 has 14 residues. V shed 7 bases and J shed 0 bases, with 12 bases lying between them. Germline V lookup: CDR1 SGHVS, CDR2 FQNEAQ. Followed longitudinally, the Seattle patients had been enrolled during active infection. The receptor was isolated from a woman aged 50 to 60 with COVID-19, enrolled during active disease. The sequenced sample was peripheral blood. The rearrangement links TRBV7-8 to TRBJ1-1; perhaps TRBD1 as D (5 bases). CDR3 DNA sequence: TGTGCCAGCAACCCAACGGGGGTGAACACTGAAGCTTTCTTT. This gives the protein CASNPTGVNTEAFF. Variable domain in full (rest from reference TRBV7-8 and TRBJ1-1): GAGVSQSPRYKVAKRGQDVALRCDPISGHVSLFWYQQALGQGPEFLTYFQNEAQLDKSGLPSDRFFAERPEGSVSTLKIQRTQQEDSAVYLCASNPTGVNTEAFFGQGTRLTVV.